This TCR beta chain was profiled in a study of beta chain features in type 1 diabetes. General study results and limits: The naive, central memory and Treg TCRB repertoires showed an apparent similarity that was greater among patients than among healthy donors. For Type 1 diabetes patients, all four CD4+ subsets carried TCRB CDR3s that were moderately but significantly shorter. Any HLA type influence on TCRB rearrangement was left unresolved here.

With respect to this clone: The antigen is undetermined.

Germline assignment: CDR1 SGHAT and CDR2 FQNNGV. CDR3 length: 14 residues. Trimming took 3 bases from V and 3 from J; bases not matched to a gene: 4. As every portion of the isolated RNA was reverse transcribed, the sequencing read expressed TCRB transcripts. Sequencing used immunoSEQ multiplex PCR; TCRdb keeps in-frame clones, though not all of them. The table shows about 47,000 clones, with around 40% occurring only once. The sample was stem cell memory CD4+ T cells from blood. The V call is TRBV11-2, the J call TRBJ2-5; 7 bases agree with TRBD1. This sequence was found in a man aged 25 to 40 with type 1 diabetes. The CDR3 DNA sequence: TGTGCCAGCAGCTTCGGACAGGCCAAAGAGACCCAGTACTTC. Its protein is CASSFGQAKETQYF. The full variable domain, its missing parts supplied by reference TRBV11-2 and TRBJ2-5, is EAGVAQSPRYKIIEKRQSVAFWCNPISGHATLYWYQQILGQGPKLLIQFQNNGVVDDSQLPKDRFSAERLKGVDSTLKIQPAKLEDSAVYLCASSFGQAKETQYFGPGTRLLVL.